Shown below are 32 T cell receptor beta chains from a single sample sequenced in a study of cytomegalovirus exposure and HLA in healthy donors. TCRdb's table, derived via immunoSEQ multiplex PCR, lists solely in-frame clones and lacks some. The sample carries fewer than 200,000 clones, roughly 91% recorded once. The sequencing sample was made of PBMCs. The receptor source for this set is a woman aged 18-29 years in good health and CMV-seropositive.

The chain links TRBV6-1 to TRBJ2-7; TRBD2 matches 12 bases. Germline V CDR1 and CDR2: MNHNS, SASEGT. Trimming took 4 bases from V and 6 from J; bases not matched to a gene: 7. The CDR3 spans 15 residues. The chain's CDR3 is CASSGLAGALGEQYF. The DNA of the CDR3 is TGTGCCAGCAGTGGACTAGCGGGAGCTCTGGGCGAGCAGTACTTC.

This rearrangement joins TRBV7-3 to TRBJ2-2; 9 nucleotides align to TRBD1. The trim removed 5 bases at V and 7 bases at J, leaving 11 bases unmatched. The length of the CDR3 is 16 residues. Germline V gives CDR1 SGHTA, CDR2 FQGTGA. The chain's CDR3 is CASSLLQGAGSGELFF. CDR3 bases: TGTGCCAGCAGCCTATTACAGGGGGCGGGTAGCGGGGAGCTGTTTTTT.

The V gene is TRBV30, the J gene TRBJ2-4, with D unclear. The germline CDR1 and CDR2 sequences are GTSNPN and SVGIG (reference sequence). The CDR3 length is 13 residues. Trimming left V 1 base short and J 11 bases short, with 15 bases between. CDR3: CAWSESLTGFQYF. The CDR3 nucleotides are TGTGCCTGGAGTGAGTCCCTCACCGGGTTTCAGTACTTC.

The J gene is TRBJ1-2, the V gene TRBV10-1; the D gene is possibly TRBD1 (6 bases). From germline, CDR1 is WNHNN and CDR2 SYGVQD (reference sequence). This CDR3 contains 13 residues. Trimming removed 4 bases at V and 10 bases at J, with 16 bases between. The CDR3 is CASSASKRGNYTF. Here the CDR3 DNA reads TGCGCCAGCAGTGCATCAAAAAGGGGGAACTACACCTTC.

The chain has TRBV7-3 and TRBJ2-2, with D possibly matching TRBD1 (6 bases). Trimming took off 5 bases at V and 5 bases at J, with 18 bases between the two ends. The CDR3 covers 16 residues. CDR1 and CDR2 from the germline V gene are SGHTA and FQGTGA. CDR3 sequence reads: CASSPGGGRGTGELFF. The CDR3 bases are TGTGCCAGCAGCCCAGGAGGAGGCAGGGGAACCGGGGAGCTGTTTTTT.

The chain carries TRBV5-4 and TRBJ1-1; 7 positions match TRBD1. The CDR3 is 14 residues long. After removal of 4 bases from V and 0 bases from J, the junction contained 3 bases not matched to a gene. The germline CDR1 and CDR2 sequences are SGHNT and YYREEE (reference sequence). DNA for the CDR3: TGTGCCAGCAGCCGGGGACAGCTGAACACTGAAGCTTTCTTT. It codes for CASSRGQLNTEAFF. The full variable domain, rest sourced from reference TRBV5-4 and TRBJ1-1, is ETGVTQSPTHLIKTRGQQVTLRCSSQSGHNTVSWYQQALGQGPQFIFQYYREEENGRGNFPPRFSGLQFPNYSSELNVNALELDDSALYLCASSRGQLNTEAFFGQGTRLTVV.

The chain couples TRBV19 to TRBJ2-5; 8 nucleotides agree with TRBD2. The CDR3 loop spans 15 amino acids. Per the germline V gene, CDR1 is LNHDA and CDR2 is SQIVND (reference sequence). The junction had 8 bases not matched to a gene; V was cut back by 3 bases and J by 5 bases. Written as DNA, the CDR3 is TGTGCCAGTAGTATCGGGAGCGGGAGAGGCGAGACCCAGTACTTC. This encodes CASSIGSGRGETQYF.

This CDR3 reads CASSLDQYNEQFF. The CDR3 nucleotides are TGTGCCAGCAGTCTAGACCAGTACAATGAGCAGTTCTTC. J is TRBJ2-1 and V is TRBV27; D gene uncertain. With 5 bases removed from V and 4 bases from J, the gap between germline ends came to 9 bases. This CDR3 has 13 amino acids. CDR1 and CDR2 from the germline V gene are MNHEY and SMNVEV (reference sequence).

Points on this clone: Different DNA sequences within this sample yield the same CDR3. The chain combines TRBV18 with TRBJ2-7; 13 positions match TRBD2. Per the germline V gene, CDR1 is KGHSH and CDR2 is LQKENI. The V and J ends lost 3 bases and 2 bases, in that order; junction bases with no gene match: 1. This CDR3 is 15 amino acids long. CDR3 coding DNA: TGTGCCAGCTCACCGGGGACTAGCGGGACCTACGAGCAGTACTTC. Residues: CASSPGTSGTYEQYF.

This chain connects TRBV9 to TRBJ1-1; weak D call: TRBD1 (5 bases). V was pared by 2 bases and J by 0 bases, with 8 bases between. Germline V gene sequence: CDR1 SGDLS, CDR2 YYNGEE. The CDR3 runs 14 residues. The CDR3 is CASSVDIMNTEAFF. The CDR3 nucleotides are TGTGCCAGCAGCGTGGACATAATGAACACTGAAGCTTTCTTT.

The gene calls are TRBV6-4 and TRBJ2-7, with 9 bases matching TRBD2. The CDR3 has 15 residues. Germline trimming cut 6 bases from V and 3 bases from J; bases unmatched to any gene: 9. Germline V lookup: CDR1 MRHNA, CDR2 SNTAGT. CDR3 amino acids: CASRETSGPIYEQYF. The CDR3 DNA is TGTGCCAGCAGGGAGACTAGCGGCCCTATCTACGAGCAGTACTTC.

The gene calls are TRBV5-1 and TRBJ1-2; TRBD1 agrees at 7 bases. CDR3 length equals 15 residues. The J segment lost 7 bases and the V segment lost 0 bases, leaving 9 bases of the junction unmatched. Germline lookup yields CDR1 SGHRS and CDR2 YFSETQ. CDR3 loop: CASSLGKQGRGGYTF. CDR3 nucleotide sequence: TGCGCCAGCAGCTTGGGGAAACAGGGGAGAGGTGGCTACACCTTC.

The rearrangement links TRBV9 to TRBJ1-1; no clear D gene. CDR1 SGDLS and CDR2 YYNGEE come from the germline V gene. CDR3 length: 14 residues. Trimming shortened V by 0 bases and J by 2 bases, and 8 bases separated the two germline ends. CDR3 in DNA: TGTGCCAGCAGCGTAGTGGCCTCAAACACTGAAGCTTTCTTT. It translates to CASSVVASNTEAFF.

This chain joins TRBV15 and TRBJ2-7; possible D gene TRBD1, 5 bases. CDR1 LNHNV and CDR2 YYDKDF come from the germline V gene (reference sequence). V was pared by 1 base and J by 0 bases, with 10 bases between. This CDR3 spans 15 amino acids. CDR3 sequence reads: CATSRVQDRSYEQYF. CDR3 in DNA: TGTGCCACCAGCAGAGTACAGGACCGCTCCTACGAGCAGTACTTC.

Concerning this clone: Other DNA sequences within the sample encode an identical CDR3. J is TRBJ2-7 and V is TRBV30; perhaps TRBD2 as D (5 bases). Germline CDR1 reads GTSNPN; CDR2 reads SVGIG (reference sequence). Trimming removed 0 bases from V and 4 bases from J, with 7 bases in between. The CDR3 totals 12 residues. CDR3 protein: CAWSVTGYEQYF. DNA for the CDR3: TGTGCCTGGAGTGTAACGGGGTACGAGCAGTACTTC.

The chain uses TRBV6-1 and TRBJ1-2; maybe TRBD1 (5 bases). This CDR3 spans 13 amino acids. The V end was cut by 2 bases, the J end by 4 bases, with 8 bases between. Per germline, CDR1 MNHNS and CDR2 SASEGT. CDR3 sequence (DNA): TGTGCCAGCAGTGAATGGGGCTCCTATGGCTACACCTTC. Translating it yields CASSEWGSYGYTF.

V gene TRBV5-1 combines with J gene TRBJ2-7; D perhaps matches TRBD2 (6 bases). This CDR3 comprises 13 residues. The V end was cut by 3 bases, the J end by 6 bases, with 13 bases between. Germline CDR1 SGHRS, CDR2 YFSETQ. CDR3 region: CASSSGLGLEQYF. CDR3 in DNA: TGCGCCAGCAGCTCGGGACTGGGTCTCGAGCAGTACTTC.

V gene TRBV18 combines with J gene TRBJ1-1; D possibly corresponds to TRBD1 (5 bases). The CDR3 is 14 residues long. V shed 5 bases and J shed 5 bases, with 15 bases lying between them. CDR1 KGHSH and CDR2 LQKENI come from the germline V gene. CDR3 in DNA: TGTGCCAGCTCAACACGGGGGGTTAGAACTGAAGCTTTCTTT. It codes for CASSTRGVRTEAFF.

The chain joins TRBV4-1 to TRBJ2-1, with D possibly TRBD1 on 5 matching bases. Trimming pared 4 bases from V and 6 bases from J, leaving 13 bases between. This CDR3 has 14 residues. CDR1 is MGHRA, CDR2 YSYEKL, per germline. CDR3 in DNA: TGCGCCAGCAGCCCACTTGCTAGGGGCAATGAGCAGTTCTTC. It encodes CASSPLARGNEQFF.

This clone came up once. The V and J genes are TRBV7-2 and TRBJ2-3; D perhaps matches TRBD2 (5 bases). The CDR3 runs 16 residues. Trimming removed 1 base from V and 0 bases from J, with 11 bases in between. CDR1 is SGHTA, CDR2 FQGNSA, per germline. CDR3 coding DNA: TGTGCCAGCAGCTTAGAGTCCCGGACTAGCACAGATACGCAGTATTTT. It translates to CASSLESRTSTDTQYF. Complete variable domain (other parts from reference TRBV7-2 and TRBJ2-3): GAGVSQSPSNKVTEKGKDVELRCDPISGHTALYWYRQSLGQGLEFLIYFQGNSAPDKSGLPSDRFSAERTGGSVSTLTIQRTQQEDSAVYLCASSLESRTSTDTQYFGPGTRLTVL.

This sequence joins TRBV27 and TRBJ2-1; TRBD2 matches 8 bases. Germline CDR1 MNHEY, CDR2 SMNVEV (reference sequence). The CDR3 is made up of 15 amino acids. The trim removed 6 bases at V and 6 bases at J, leaving 10 bases unmatched. CDR3 loop: CASRTEREFGNEQFF. CDR3 nucleotides: TGTGCCAGCAGGACTGAGCGGGAGTTCGGCAATGAGCAGTTCTTC.

The chain has TRBV7-2 and TRBJ2-7; 8 nucleotides align to TRBD2. Germline V lookup: CDR1 SGHTA, CDR2 FQGNSA. CDR3 length: 15 residues. Trimming at V came to 0 bases and at J to 3 bases, leaving 4 bases not matched to a gene. CDR3 amino acids: CASSLAGLGFYEQYF. The CDR3 nucleotides are TGTGCCAGCAGCTTAGCGGGACTAGGTTTCTACGAGCAGTACTTC.

V and J are TRBV29-1 and TRBJ1-2; D uncertain. The CDR3 runs to 13 residues. Germline assignment: CDR1 SQVTM and CDR2 ANQGSEA. Trimming stripped 3 bases from V and 6 bases from J, with 14 bases between. This CDR3 is CSVELTGRHGYTF. DNA of the CDR3: TGCAGCGTTGAGTTAACCGGGAGGCATGGCTACACCTTC. The variable domain in full, completed from reference TRBV29-1 and TRBJ1-2, reads SAVISQKPSRDICQRGTSLTIQCQVDSQVTMMFWYRQQPGQSLTLIATANQGSEATYESGFVIDKFPISRPNLTFSTLTVSNMSPEDSSIYLCSVELTGRHGYTFGSGTRLTVV.

The rearrangement links TRBV28 to TRBJ2-3; no definite D call. Germline V lookup: CDR1 MDHEN, CDR2 SYDVKM. This CDR3 has 13 residues. V was shortened by 7 bases and J by 2 bases, with 10 bases between the two germline ends. In DNA, the CDR3 is TGTGCCAGCATGGCCCCCAACACAGATACGCAGTATTTT. Encoded protein: CASMAPNTDTQYF.

The V gene is TRBV28, the J gene TRBJ2-3; perhaps TRBD1 as D (6 bases). The CDR3 consists of 16 residues. V lost 4 bases to trimming and J lost 2 bases, with 16 bases between them. Germline V gene sequence: CDR1 MDHEN, CDR2 SYDVKM. CDR3 sequence: CASSSTLEGVTDTQYF. CDR3 nucleotide sequence: TGTGCCAGCAGTTCGACCTTAGAGGGGGTCACAGATACGCAGTATTTT. The variable domain in full, with the rest retrieved from reference TRBV28 and TRBJ2-3, is DVKVTQSSRYLVKRTGEKVFLECVQDMDHENMFWYRQDPGLGLRLIYFSYDVKMKEKGDIPEGYSVSREKKERFSLILESASTNQTSMYLCASSSTLEGVTDTQYFGPGTRLTVL.

The V and J genes are TRBV4-2 and TRBJ2-3, with 12 bases aligning to TRBD2. From germline, CDR1 is LGHNA and CDR2 YNFKEQ. After removal of 3 bases from V and 4 bases from J, the junction contained 2 bases not matched to a gene. The CDR3 has 15 amino acids. CDR3 nucleotide sequence: TGTGCCAGCAGCCAGACTAGCGGGAGTGCAGATACGCAGTATTTT. Translated, it gives CASSQTSGSADTQYF.

V usage is TRBV4-1 and J usage is TRBJ1-5; 7 bases line up with TRBD1. The V gene end was trimmed by 2 bases and the J gene end by 0 bases; junction bases not matched to a gene: 4. The V gene's germline CDR1 is MGHRA and CDR2 YSYEKL. This CDR3 has 16 residues. The CDR3 loop is CASSQSGTDSNQPQHF. As DNA, the CDR3 is TGCGCCAGCAGCCAATCCGGGACAGATAGCAATCAGCCCCAGCATTTT.

V gene TRBV30 combines with J gene TRBJ2-3; the D gene is possibly TRBD2 (6 bases). The CDR3 has 15 amino acids. The ends were cut back, 0 bases at V and 0 bases at J, with 10 bases in the middle. Germline V gene sequence: CDR1 GTSNPN, CDR2 SVGIG (reference sequence). The CDR3 region has the DNA TGTGCCTGGAGTGTAGACGGGGGAAGCACAGATACGCAGTATTTT. It is translated as CAWSVDGGSTDTQYF. The variable domain in full, with the rest retrieved from reference TRBV30 and TRBJ2-3, is SQTIHQWPATLVQPVGSPLSLECTVEGTSNPNLYWYRQAAGRGLQLLFYSVGIGQISSEVPQNLSASRPQDRQFILSSKKLLLSDSGFYLCAWSVDGGSTDTQYFGPGTRLTVL.

V gene TRBV9 combines with J gene TRBJ1-1, with a possible D match to TRBD1 (6 bases). Per germline, CDR1 SGDLS and CDR2 YYNGEE. Trimming took off 4 bases at V and 5 bases at J, with 15 bases between the two ends. The length of the CDR3 is 14 residues. The CDR3 reads CASSPSGGVTEAFF. The DNA of the CDR3 is TGTGCCAGCAGCCCTAGTGGGGGCGTGACTGAAGCTTTCTTT.

The rearrangement links TRBV28 to TRBJ1-2, with TRBD1 as a possible D gene (5 bases). The CDR3 contains 13 residues. Germline CDR1 reads MDHEN; CDR2 reads SYDVKM. V was pared by 9 bases and J by 2 bases, with 13 bases between. CDR3 sequence: CASADSMNYGYTF. The CDR3 region has the DNA TGTGCCAGTGCTGACAGCATGAACTATGGCTACACCTTC.

The V gene is TRBV5-1, the J gene TRBJ1-1; 7 bases align to TRBD1. From germline, CDR1 is SGHRS and CDR2 YFSETQ. The CDR3 consists of 14 residues. V shed 6 bases, J shed 1 base, and the junction held 6 bases outside the gene matches. The CDR3 nucleotides read TGCGCCAGCATGGCGTACAGGGGGAACACTGAAGCTTTCTTT. Its protein is CASMAYRGNTEAFF.

The rearrangement joins TRBV21-1 to TRBJ1-1. TRBV21-1 is assigned pseudogene status. CDR3 length: 13 amino acids. The chain's CDR3 is CASRTVLITEAFF. The CDR3 nucleotides are TGTGCCAGCAGGACTGTTTTGATCACTGAAGCTTTCTTT.